These 5 T cell receptor beta chains originate from one sample sequenced in a study of T cell responses to AZD1222 COVID-19 vaccine. Assay: immunoSEQ multiplex PCR; the TCRdb copy retains only in-frame clones and omits some. The table has some 130,000 clones, around 90% seen once. Sample: peripheral blood, taken on day 0 of AZD1222 vaccination. These receptors were taken from an adult in good health.

The chain has TRBV2 and TRBJ1-1, with 7 nucleotides matching TRBD1. The CDR3 spans 11 residues. J gave up 10 bases and V 8 bases, and 7 bases lay outside the gene matches. Germline CDR1 is SNHLY and CDR2 is FYNNEI. This CDR3 is CASVRTGPAFF. In DNA form, the CDR3 reads TGTGCCAGCGTTAGGACAGGTCCAGCTTTCTTT.

The rearrangement joins TRBV10-3 to TRBJ1-1; D perhaps matches TRBD1 (5 bases). V lost 5 bases, J lost 11 bases, and 15 bases lay in between. Germline V CDR1 and CDR2: ENHRY, SYGVKD. The CDR3 is 12 amino acids. CDR3 loop: CAISPDSGGAFF. CDR3 DNA sequence: TGTGCCATCAGTCCAGACTCTGGGGGGGCTTTCTTT.

V gene TRBV12-3 or TRBV12-4 combines with J gene TRBJ2-3; D is undetermined. Trimming stripped 8 bases from V and 0 bases from J, with 6 bases between. This CDR3 contains 12 residues. CDR3 sequence (DNA): TGTGCCAGCTTGGGGAGCACAGATACGCAGTATTTT. Translating gives CASLGSTDTQYF.

The rearrangement uses TRBV2 and TRBJ1-4, with 7 bases identical to TRBD1. This CDR3 region has 15 residues. CDR1 SNHLY and CDR2 FYNNEI come from the germline V gene. V dropped 4 bases and J dropped 2; count of bases not matched to a gene: 4. Written as DNA, the CDR3 is TGTGCCAGCAGTGCGTACAGGGGCACTAATGAAAAACTGTTTTTT. It encodes CASSAYRGTNEKLFF.

Regarding this clone: Its ends do not fully match the called genes, so a read error is possible. The rearrangement links TRBV2 to TRBJ2-5; D is unresolved. The CDR3 runs to 12 residues. Germline V gives CDR1 SNHLY, CDR2 FYNNEI. CDR3 sequence: CASREGRETQYF. In nucleotides, the CDR3 is TGTGCCAGCAGGGAAGGCCGGGAGACCCAGTACTTC. Together with reference TRBV2 and TRBJ2-5, the CDR3 gives the full variable domain: EPEVTQTPSHQVTQMGQEVILRCVPISNHLYFYWYRQILGQKVEFLVSFYNNEISEKSEIFDDQFSVERPDGSNFTLKIRSTKLEDSAMYFCASREGRETQYFGPGTRLLVL.